This T cell receptor beta chain was identified in a study of shared clonotypes between healthy human individuals. CD45RO negativity and positive selection for CCR7 defined naive CD8 cells, a population that excluded terminally differentiated effector memory CD45RA+ cells. Regarding this clone: Its antigen is not identified.

CDR1 is MNHEY and CDR2 is SMNVEV in the germline V gene (reference sequence). This CDR3 comprises 15 residues. Deletions cut 7 bases from V and 2 bases from J, with 15 bases between. Using immunoSEQ multiplex PCR, the repertoire was profiled, and TCRdb retains in-frame clones only, with some absent. The sample consists of about 2,200,000 clones, 90% to 95% of them appearing once. General study points: Among donors, sharing of clonotypes was expected to be affected by sequencing depth.

The specimen was naive CD8+ T cells from PBMCs. This receptor was identified in a man in his late teens or twenties in good health. Some clones in this sample may be carry-over from other donors' samples. V gene TRBV27 combines with J gene TRBJ2-1; tentatively, D is TRBD1 or TRBD2 (6 bases each). Here the CDR3 reads CASTEGQNTYNEQFF. The CDR3 DNA is TGTGCCAGCACGGAGGGACAAAATACCTACAATGAGCAGTTCTTC.